Below are 15 T cell receptor beta chains sequenced from a single sample in a study of blood T cells in healthy people across ages. A J-beta primer mix and a sample-barcoded 5' primer were used in a second PCR of about 6 to 12 cycles. TCRdb re-called the 5' RACE reads through MiXCR, storing one row per CDR3 protein. The repertoire holds 450,000 to 600,000 distinct CDR3 sequences, about 26% seen once, with 3% to 4% in the top ten. This sample was shared with a second study, whose subject was T cells of mothers and their children.

The sample comprised blood. The receptors here all came from a boy between 2 and 10 years old in good health.

This clonotype was detected only a few times. The genes are TRBV20-1 and TRBJ2-5; possibly TRBD1 or TRBD2 for D (5 bases each). The CDR3 loop spans 16 amino acids. Germline CDR1 DFQATT, CDR2 SNEGSKA (reference sequence). V lost 0 bases to trimming and J lost 1 base, with 15 bases between them. This CDR3 reads CSARDLPGTAQETQYF. In nucleotides, the CDR3 is TGCAGTGCTAGAGATCTTCCAGGGACCGCCCAAGAGACCCAGTACTTC.

The V gene is TRBV5-1, the J gene TRBJ2-7; D tentatively reads TRBD1 or TRBD2 (6 bases each). CDR1 and CDR2 from the germline V gene are SGHRS and YFSETQ. The V end was cut by 3 bases, the J end by 5 bases, with 15 bases between. CDR3 size: 14 residues. In nucleotides, the CDR3 is TGCGCCAGCAGCTCTCAGGGGACTCGGGACGAGCAGTACTTC. Protein sequence: CASSSQGTRDEQYF.

Worth noting for this clonotype: This may stem from a read error, because a much larger clone lies one nucleotide away. The V call is TRBV28, the J call TRBJ1-1, with D possibly being TRBD1 (6 bases). Per germline, CDR1 MDHEN and CDR2 SYDVKM. This CDR3 is 14 amino acids long. Here the CDR3 reads CAGSGGRRNTEAFF. The DNA for the CDR3 is TGTGCCGGCAGTGGGGGGCGAAGGAACACTGAAGCTTTCTTT.

A few counts support this clonotype. The chain recombines TRBV9 with TRBJ2-5; 10 positions match TRBD2. With V trimmed by 3 bases and J by 4 bases, 3 bases remained unmatched. The CDR3 extends over 14 amino acids. Germline V gene lookup returns CDR1 SGDLS and CDR2 YYNGEE. CDR3 bases: TGTGCCAGCAGCGATGCTAGCGGGGGAGAGACCCAGTACTTC. Amino acid sequence: CASSDASGGETQYF.

This chain links TRBV2 with TRBJ1-1, with 9 positions matching TRBD1. Germline-derived CDR1 and CDR2 are SNHLY and FYNNEI. The CDR3 is 16 residues long. Unmatched junction bases numbered 8, after V lost 6 bases and J lost 0 bases. CDR3 sequence reads: CASRRQGVGMNTEAFF. The CDR3 DNA reads as TGTGCCAGCAGACGACAGGGGGTGGGGATGAACACTGAAGCTTTCTTT.

This chain uses TRBV4-3 with TRBJ2-5; the match to TRBD2 covers 11 bases. The DNA matches TRBJ2-7 better at its end, which makes the J call doubtful. This CDR3 is 16 amino acids long. CDR1 and CDR2 (germline): LGHNA, YSLEER. CDR3 bases: TGCGCCAGCAGCCAAGACGGGACTAGCGGCACCTACGAGCAGTACTTC. It specifies CASSQDGTSGTYEQYF.

A few counts support this clonotype. The chain is built from TRBV12-3 or TRBV12-4 and TRBJ2-5, with 7 bases matching TRBD1. The J call may be incorrect, as the DNA end agrees better with TRBJ2-7. The CDR3 covers 14 residues. CDR3 DNA sequence: TGTGCCAGCCCTCCCCAGGGGGACCTCTACGAGCAGTACTTC. It specifies CASPPQGDLYEQYF.

The rearrangement links TRBV3-1 to TRBJ2-5; D is unresolved. The J call is doubtful: the DNA matches TRBJ2-1 better. There are 12 residues in the CDR3. Germline V gives CDR1 LGHDT, CDR2 YNNKEL (reference sequence). The CDR3 region has the DNA TGTGCCAGCAGCCATAGGGTCAATGAGCAGTTCTTC. This codes for CASSHRVNEQFF.

This clonotype is a singleton in its sample. At one end, the junction sequence differs from germline, possibly due to a read error. The V gene is TRBV19, the J gene TRBJ2-1; D gene ambiguous. Germline loops: CDR1 LNHDA, CDR2 SQIVND (reference sequence). This CDR3 spans 14 amino acids. Here the CDR3 DNA reads TGTGCCGGTAGTAAGACCCGGGCCCTCAATGAGCAGTTCTTC. Protein: CAGSKTRALNEQFF.

V gene TRBV20-1 combines with J gene TRBJ2-4, with D perhaps matching TRBD1 (5 bases). The CDR3 length is 15 residues. V lost 6 bases and J lost 0, with 15 bases in between. The germline V gene encodes CDR1 DFQATT and CDR2 SNEGSKA (reference sequence). CDR3 in amino acids: CSAQHPTGAKNIQYF. CDR3 DNA: TGCAGTGCCCAACACCCCACAGGAGCCAAAAACATTCAGTACTTC.

The chain links TRBV15 to TRBJ1-6, with no clear D. Between the trimmed V and J ends, which lost 5 bases and 7 bases, there was a span of 6 bases. CDR3 length: 12 residues. Germline CDR1 reads LNHNV; CDR2 reads YYDKDF (reference sequence). CDR3 residues: CATSGGNSPLHF. The CDR3 nucleotides read TGTGCCACCAGCGGAGGGAATTCACCCCTCCACTTT.

Note on this clonotype: The junction shows a germline mismatch at one end, possibly a read error. This chain joins TRBV6-6 and TRBJ2-5; 7 bases line up with TRBD1. This CDR3 contains 15 residues. CDR1 MNHNY and CDR2 SVGAGI come from the germline V gene (reference sequence). The CDR3 loop is CASRYSAGTEETQYF. The CDR3 bases are TGTGCCAGCAGGTACTCCGCCGGGACAGAAGAGACCCAGTACTTC.

V gene TRBV29-1 combines with J gene TRBJ1-2; 8 bases align to TRBD1. From germline, CDR1 is SQVTM and CDR2 ANQGSEA. This CDR3 has 12 amino acids. The trim removed 6 bases at V and 4 bases at J, leaving 4 bases unmatched. The CDR3 coding sequence is TGCAGCGTGGCCGGGACAGGCTATGGCTACACCTTC. The encoded protein is CSVAGTGYGYTF.

The table lists this clonotype with a few counts. CDR3 residues: CASSPHQGPSYEQYF. The CDR3 DNA follows: TGTGCCAGCAGCCCGCATCAGGGACCCTCCTACGAGCAGTACTTC. The chain couples TRBV7-8 to TRBJ2-7, with D perhaps given as TRBD1 or TRBD2 (5 bases each). The CDR3 is 15 amino acids. V was pared by 5 bases and J by 0 bases, with 14 bases between. Germline V CDR1 and CDR2: SGHVS, FQNEAQ.

This sequence joins TRBV6-5 and TRBJ2-3, with TRBD2 matching 7 bases. Germline lookup yields CDR1 MNHEY and CDR2 SVGAGI. The V gene end was trimmed by 11 bases and the J gene end by 4 bases; junction bases not matched to a gene: 9. This CDR3 contains 13 residues. Here the CDR3 DNA reads TGTGCCTCTACCCCGGGAGGCGCAGATACGCAGTATTTT. It translates to CASTPGGADTQYF.